This T cell receptor (beta chain) originates from a study of identical twins. TCRdb reanalysed the 5' RACE reads using MiXCR and keeps one entry per CDR3 protein. The table includes 1.5 million to 2 million distinct CDR3 sequences, around a third detected once. The germline V gene has CDR1 LGHNA and CDR2 YNFKEQ. The CDR3 covers 17 residues. The V gene end was trimmed by 1 base and the J gene end by 1 base; junction bases not matched to a gene: 5. This sequence joins TRBV4-2 and TRBJ2-3; 10 bases are shared with TRBD2. Material for sequencing was cord blood. The clonotype originates from a newborn girl in good health. The CDR3 DNA is TGTGCCAGCAGCCAAGGTTCTAGCGGGGGAGGCACAGATACGCAGTATTTT. It encodes CASSQGSSGGGTDTQYF.